The T cell receptor beta chain under discussion was sequenced for a study of T-cell reconstitution after alpha-beta-depleted transplantation in children. Overall study findings and caveats: A year post-transplant, T-cell counts and diversity derived mostly from newly produced T cells. Surviving recipient T cells and thymic progenitors accounted for the high day-60 TCRbeta diversity observed in some patients.

J was trimmed by 8 bases and V by 6 bases; bases with no gene match: 9. The germline V gene encodes CDR1 LGHDT and CDR2 YNNKEL (reference sequence). This CDR3 has 14 residues. Unique molecular identifiers were built into the TCRbeta library. Each CDR3 protein is one row after TCRdb ran MiXCR on the PCR reads. The sample yields hundreds of thousands of distinct CDR3 sequences, roughly a tenth seen once. This clonotype has a count of ten or more. Its antigen is as yet unknown. The source of this sequence is a child less than two years old with acute myeloid leukemia, due to receive a stem cell transplant. This specimen was PBMCs, taken before TCRalphabeta/CD19-depleted stem cell transplant. This chain joins TRBV3-1 and TRBJ1-4; 7 nucleotides line up with TRBD1. CDR3 bases: TGTGCCAGCAGTCTACAGGGGTGGAAGGAAAAACTGTTTTTT. Its protein is CASSLQGWKEKLFF.